One sample yielded the 29 T cell receptor beta chains listed below, sequenced in a study of neoadjuvant anti-PD-1 for oral cavity cancer. TCRdb's copy holds only in-frame clones and misses some; the assay was immunoSEQ multiplex PCR. This table has 15,000 to 20,000 clones, around 72% appearing once. The source was PBMCs, collected before nivolumab (anti-PD-1) treatment. These receptors all stem from a person aged 40 to 85 with oral cavity squamous cell carcinoma.

The J gene is TRBJ1-3, the V gene TRBV4-1; the D gene is possibly TRBD1 (6 bases). The CDR3 is 17 amino acids. From germline, CDR1 is MGHRA and CDR2 YSYEKL. V lost 4 bases and J 0 bases, leaving 16 bases between the germline ends. The CDR3 bases are TGCGCCAGCAGCCGGGTCGGGGGGCAGTACTCTGGAAACACCATATATTTT. Translating gives CASSRVGGQYSGNTIYF.

This sequence joins TRBV28 and TRBJ2-1, with 9 nucleotides matching TRBD1. This CDR3 has 15 residues. Germline lookup yields CDR1 MDHEN and CDR2 SYDVKM. V lost 5 bases, J lost 4 bases, and 6 bases stayed unmatched. The CDR3 DNA is TGTGCCAGCAGTCCAGGGACAGGGAGTTACAATGAGCAGTTCTTC. Translating gives CASSPGTGSYNEQFF.

The rearrangement links TRBV10-1 to TRBJ1-4; 9 bases map to TRBD1. This CDR3 comprises 15 residues. Looked up from germline, CDR1 is WNHNN and CDR2 is SYGVQD (reference sequence). Trimming removed 5 bases from V and 5 bases from J; junction bases left unmatched: 6. CDR3 region: CASSPGQGGNEKLFF. CDR3 sequence (DNA): TGCGCCAGCAGTCCGGGACAGGGAGGAAATGAAAAACTGTTTTTT.

J is TRBJ2-2 and V is TRBV9, with unresolved D. The V gene's germline CDR1 is SGDLS and CDR2 YYNGEE. The CDR3 sequence is 15 residues long. Trimming removed 0 bases at V and 1 base at J, with 7 bases between. DNA for the CDR3: TGTGCCAGCAGCGTAGCCCTAATGAACACCGGGGAGCTGTTTTTT. This encodes CASSVALMNTGELFF.

V usage is TRBV29-1 and J usage is TRBJ2-2; tentatively, D is TRBD2 (6 bases). Germline CDR1 is SQVTM and CDR2 is ANQGSEA. V was clipped by 4 bases and J by 6 bases, with 9 bases between them. This CDR3 spans 12 amino acids. CDR3 bases: TGCAGCGTTGGCGGGGACGCCGGGGAGCTGTTTTTT. Translated: CSVGGDAGELFF.

In its sample, this clone was seen a few times. In DNA form, the CDR3 reads TGCGCCAGCAGTGAGTCGAAAGGGCTAGCGGGTAGATCCTACGAGCAGTACTTC. Translation: CASSESKGLAGRSYEQYF. The chain links TRBV10-1 to TRBJ2-7, with 8 bases aligning to TRBD2. The germline V gene has CDR1 WNHNN and CDR2 SYGVQD (reference sequence). The V and J ends lost 0 bases and 1 base, in that order; junction bases with no gene match: 11. The CDR3 has 18 amino acids.

V gene TRBV6-5 combines with J gene TRBJ2-2, with 7 nucleotides matching TRBD2. The germline V gene encodes CDR1 MNHEY and CDR2 SVGAGI. There are 16 residues in the CDR3. The V segment lost 4 bases and the J segment 1 base; nucleotides outside the gene matches: 6. Here the CDR3 reads CASSLGLAVNTGELFF. The CDR3 DNA reads as TGTGCCAGCAGTTTAGGCCTAGCGGTGAACACCGGGGAGCTGTTTTTT.

This chain links TRBV6-5 with TRBJ1-4; D ambiguous. V dropped 2 bases and J dropped 7 bases, with 11 bases sitting between them. Germline CDR1 is MNHEY and CDR2 is SVGAGI. CDR3 length equals 14 residues. The CDR3 bases are TGTGCCAGCAGTTACCGGAGGCTAGGTGAAAAACTGTTTTTT. Its protein product is CASSYRRLGEKLFF.

The J gene is TRBJ2-3, the V gene TRBV5-1; 11 nucleotides agree with TRBD2. The trim removed 3 bases at V and 4 bases at J, leaving 13 bases unmatched. This CDR3 is 18 amino acids long. Germline V CDR1 and CDR2: SGHRS, YFSETQ. The CDR3 sequence: CASSYPPDTSGSADTQYF. CDR3 coding DNA: TGCGCCAGCAGCTACCCGCCAGATACTAGCGGGAGTGCAGATACGCAGTATTTT.

This clone has a handful of counts. The CDR3 loop is CASSLVDSSYEQYF. CDR3 sequence (DNA): TGTGCCAGCAGTTTAGTCGACAGTTCCTACGAGCAGTACTTC. The rearrangement joins TRBV28 to TRBJ2-7, with TRBD1 as a possible D gene (5 bases). The CDR3 has 14 amino acids. Between the trimmed V and J ends, which lost 2 bases and 1 base, there was a span of 9 bases. From germline, CDR1 is MDHEN and CDR2 SYDVKM.

V is TRBV30 and J is TRBJ2-1; 11 bases line up with TRBD2. V was clipped by 4 bases and J by 7 bases; unmatched bases: 18. Per germline, CDR1 GTSNPN and CDR2 SVGIG (reference sequence). The CDR3 runs 18 residues. CDR3 in amino acids: CAWTKRASGRPGRNEQFF. The CDR3, as DNA: TGTGCCTGGACCAAAAGGGCTAGCGGGAGGCCCGGTCGGAATGAGCAGTTCTTC.

The V call is TRBV4-2, the J call TRBJ2-3; TRBD1 aligns across 8 bases. The CDR3 length is 16 residues. The germline V gene has CDR1 LGHNA and CDR2 YNFKEQ. With 0 bases clipped from V and 1 base from J, the junction kept 3 bases outside the gene matches. The CDR3 bases are TGTGCCAGCAGCCAAGAGGTCAGGGGGCGCACAGATACGCAGTATTTT. It specifies CASSQEVRGRTDTQYF.

The rearrangement uses TRBV9 and TRBJ1-2, with D perhaps matching TRBD1 (5 bases). This CDR3 is built from 13 residues. The V gene lost 4 bases and the J gene lost 3 bases, with 10 bases spanning the gap. CDR1 SGDLS and CDR2 YYNGEE come from the germline V gene. CDR3 sequence: CASSTGTDYGYTF. In DNA, the CDR3 is TGTGCCAGCAGCACCGGGACGGACTATGGCTACACCTTC.

The CDR3 reads CASSFGQTYEQYF. The CDR3 coding sequence is TGTGCCAGCAGTTTCGGACAGACCTACGAGCAGTACTTC. J is TRBJ2-7 and V is TRBV27, with D tentatively TRBD1 (6 bases). Germline V gene data show CDR1 as MNHEY and CDR2 as SMNVEV (reference sequence). CDR3 length: 13 amino acids. V gave up 3 bases and J gave up 2 bases, with 8 bases separating them.

V is TRBV19 and J is TRBJ2-7, with 14 nucleotides matching TRBD2. Germline lookup yields CDR1 LNHDA and CDR2 SQIVND (reference sequence). Germline trimming cut 9 bases from V and 4 bases from J; bases unmatched to any gene: 11. The CDR3 has 16 amino acids. The CDR3 nucleotides read TGTGCCAGGGGGGGGAGGACTAGCGGGAGGCAATACGAGCAGTACTTC. Protein: CARGGRTSGRQYEQYF.

This clone showed up just once. The V and J genes are TRBV6-1 and TRBJ1-2; 8 bases agree with TRBD1. This CDR3 has 13 residues. Trimming at V came to 3 bases and at J to 8 bases, leaving 5 bases not matched to a gene. Per the germline V gene, CDR1 is MNHNS and CDR2 is SASEGT. The CDR3 region is CASSEYRGEGYTF. The CDR3 bases are TGTGCCAGCAGTGAGTACAGGGGGGAAGGCTACACCTTC.

The rearrangement uses TRBV7-8 and TRBJ2-7, with D perhaps TRBD1 or TRBD2 (5 bases each). The CDR3 loop spans 14 amino acids. The germline V gene has CDR1 SGHVS and CDR2 FQNEAQ. V lost 4 bases and J lost 0, with 10 bases in between. CDR3 sequence: CASSYGTNSYEQYF. In nucleotides, the CDR3 is TGTGCCAGCAGCTACGGGACGAACTCCTACGAGCAGTACTTC.

This chain uses TRBV6-1 with TRBJ1-5, with D unclear. CDR1 and CDR2 (germline): MNHNS, SASEGT. Trimming took off 5 bases at V and 4 bases at J, with 12 bases between the two ends. The CDR3 covers 14 residues. CDR3 in amino acids: CASSLQIRNQPQHF. DNA for the CDR3: TGTGCCAGCAGTCTCCAAATACGAAATCAGCCCCAGCATTTT.

Only one count was recorded for this clone. The V gene is TRBV19, the J gene TRBJ2-2, with D uncertain. With 5 bases removed from V and 3 bases from J, the gap between germline ends came to 19 bases. CDR3 length: 17 residues. CDR1 LNHDA and CDR2 SQIVND come from the germline V gene (reference sequence). CDR3 residues: CASSGRTGQSDTGELFF. The CDR3 nucleotides are TGTGCCAGTAGTGGTCGGACCGGGCAATCGGACACCGGGGAGCTGTTTTTT.

This clone was recorded once. The rearrangement uses TRBV11-3 and TRBJ2-3; TRBD2 aligns across 9 bases. Germline V gene data show CDR1 as SGHNT and CDR2 as YENEEA. The V and J ends lost 5 bases and 3 bases, in that order; junction bases with no gene match: 3. The CDR3 totals 14 residues. CDR3 amino acids: CASSASGGTDTQYF. As DNA, the CDR3 is TGTGCCAGCAGCGCCAGCGGGGGGACAGATACGCAGTATTTT. Looking up the rest from reference TRBV11-3 and TRBJ2-3 gives the full variable domain: EAGVVQSPRYKIIEKKQPVAFWCNPISGHNTLYWYLQNLGQGPELLIRYENEEAVDDSQLPKDRFSAERLKGVDSTLKIQPAELGDSAVYLCASSASGGTDTQYFGPGTRLTVL.

This clone has more than one count but fewer than ten. J is TRBJ2-1 and V is TRBV7-2; 7 positions agree with TRBD1. This CDR3 region has 15 residues. The J segment lost 2 bases and the V segment lost 6 bases, leaving 7 bases of the junction unmatched. Germline V CDR1 and CDR2: SGHTA, FQGNSA. In DNA, the CDR3 is TGTGCCAGCAGGACAGGGCCGACTACCTACAATGAGCAGTTCTTC. It yields the protein CASRTGPTTYNEQFF.

This clone was counted a few times. The CDR3 DNA follows: TGTGCCAGTTTAGGTGGCAGAGAGAACACTGAAGCTTTCTTT. Translation: CASLGGRENTEAFF. The genes are TRBV19 and TRBJ1-1; D uncertain. This CDR3 contains 14 residues. CDR1 and CDR2 from the germline V gene are LNHDA and SQIVND (reference sequence). V lost 8 bases and J lost 1, with 14 bases in between.

The chain recombines TRBV27 with TRBJ2-7; TRBD1 aligns across 8 bases. CDR1 MNHEY and CDR2 SMNVEV come from the germline V gene (reference sequence). The CDR3 covers 15 residues. V was clipped by 2 bases and J by 5 bases; unmatched bases: 8. The CDR3: CASSLIPQGADEQYF. CDR3 DNA: TGTGCCAGCAGTTTAATACCCCAGGGGGCTGACGAGCAGTACTTC.

The rearrangement joins TRBV5-1 to TRBJ2-6; D possibly corresponds to TRBD2 (5 bases). CDR1 SGHRS and CDR2 YFSETQ come from the germline V gene. There are 15 residues in the CDR3. Trimming removed 1 base from V and 4 bases from J, with 9 bases in between. The CDR3 sequence is CASSLLGAGANVLTF. The DNA of the CDR3 is TGCGCCAGCAGCTTGCTGGGAGCCGGGGCCAACGTCCTGACTTTC.

V usage is TRBV11-2 and J usage is TRBJ2-3; TRBD2 agrees at 7 bases. V was clipped by 1 base and J by 3 bases; unmatched bases: 7. In germline, CDR1 is SGHAT, CDR2 FQNNGV. The CDR3 runs 16 residues. The DNA for the CDR3 is TGTGCCAGCAGCTTAGTATACGCGGGAGCTACAGATACGCAGTATTTT. It translates to CASSLVYAGATDTQYF.

This chain connects TRBV11-1 to TRBJ1-1, with unresolved D. Germline V gene sequence: CDR1 SGHAT, CDR2 FQDESV (reference sequence). CDR3 size: 13 residues. V lost 1 base and J lost 1, with 4 bases in between. CDR3 sequence reads: CASSLVRNTEAFF. CDR3 DNA sequence: TGTGCCAGCAGCTTAGTCAGGAACACTGAAGCTTTCTTT.

The CDR3 here is CASRRGMAGELFF. CDR3 in DNA: TGTGCCAGCCGACGGGGCATGGCCGGGGAGCTGTTTTTT. The V gene is TRBV5-4, the J gene TRBJ2-2; D could derive from TRBD1 or TRBD2 (5 bases each). Trimming shortened V by 7 bases and J by 6 bases, and 13 bases separated the two germline ends. The CDR3 has 13 residues. Germline CDR1 reads SGHNT; CDR2 reads YYREEE (reference sequence).

The CDR3 sequence is CAWSWKVRENYGYTF. CDR3 sequence (DNA): TGTGCCTGGAGTTGGAAGGTCAGGGAGAACTATGGCTACACCTTC. This chain joins TRBV30 and TRBJ1-2; D may be TRBD1 (5 bases). The CDR3 runs to 15 residues. Germline V gene lookup returns CDR1 GTSNPN and CDR2 SVGIG (reference sequence). The V end lost 2 bases, the J end lost 2 bases, and 15 bases lay between the germline ends.

The rearrangement joins TRBV10-2 to TRBJ1-5, with D possibly TRBD1 on 5 matching bases. V shed 2 bases and J shed 6 bases, with 14 bases lying between them. The germline V gene has CDR1 WSHSY and CDR2 SAAADI. The length of the CDR3 is 15 residues. In DNA form, the CDR3 reads TGCGCCAGCAGTGAGGGGGGGGGTATCGGTCAGCCCCAGCATTTT. It specifies CASSEGGGIGQPQHF.